This T cell receptor beta chain emerged from a study of cytomegalovirus exposure and HLA in healthy donors (dated by TCRdb to between 2016 and 2019). About the investigation overall: According to an earlier analysis of several hundred of the donors, about 190 million T cells yielded over 100 million unique TCR beta sequences and about 300 Gb of sequence data. An early release that covered about 600 HLA-typed donors contained approximately 300 gigabases of sequencing data and tens of millions of unique TCR sequences. Among the approximately 400 genotyped donors, roughly 80% belonged to the genetic ancestry cluster associated with self-reported Caucasian donors. The study was designed to test whether signatures of past pathogen exposure could be identified by cataloging public T cell receptors. The study profiled the T cell repertoires of some 610 subjects by immunosequencing and related them to cytomegalovirus serostatus. Along with the approximately 650-subject first cohort, a separate validation cohort of about 110 different subjects was used. To predict cytomegalovirus infection status, the study brought together high-throughput TCR immunosequencing, statistical association of individual TCRs with disease status, and machine learning. To study patterns of TCR occurrence, a later analysis re-analyzed previously published TCR beta repertoires from around 660 donors and added high-resolution HLA genotyping. In the later analysis, no new phenotypic data were used to find candidate immune exposures; instead, reliance was placed on TCR beta sequences and their occurrence across donors. To decide whether each TCR beta V gene segment behaved as functional or pseudogenic, an earlier analysis of some 570 of the donors relied on high-throughput TCR beta sequencing. Donor age, sex, ethnicity and CMV serostatus were compiled alongside the repertoire data. In a later genetic analysis, genome-wide SNP genotypes for about three fifths of the 666 donors were used, and that subset was treated as a discovery cohort. All discovery cohort repertoires had been generated using a single sequencing platform. Both class I and class II loci were covered by HLA typing, at four-digit resolution. Typing coverage varied by locus: about 629-640 donors for A, B, C, DRB1 and DQB1; under 550 for DQA1; about 570 for DPA1; more than 450 for DPB1. A few DR-DQ haplotypes were handled as single units for association and clustering because linkage in the cohort was strong. Across approximately 400 genotyped donors of the cohort, an average of about 200,000 unique TCR beta nucleotide sequences per donor were sequenced, and about a sixth of those sequences were non-productive. Study-wide findings and limitations: Assigning TCR associations to individual alleles was difficult when HLA alleles, especially DR and DQ, strongly co-occurred. Because the 87-base-pair reads could not distinguish some IMGT-functional V segments, including TRBV6-2 and TRBV6-3, those segments were excluded. Cytomegalovirus status was reported to be diagnosed by the classifier with high specificity and sensitivity in both the original and validation cohorts. In vitro tests confirmed that three of the cytomegalovirus-associated TCR beta chains recognize cytomegalovirus antigens. The sequencing pipeline was judged likely to have produced a cluster of highly shared sequence variants as a technical artifact. A later analysis associated about 16,000 TCR beta sequences with specific HLA alleles at a false discovery rate of 0.05. Sequencing depth was assumed to be roughly uniform across donors in the presence/absence analyses, though that assumption may not hold. In a later analysis, the rate of TCR association differed among HLA loci, with DRB1 alleles having the most associated TCRs and HLA-C alleles having the fewest. A later analysis found that HLA-associated TCR beta chains were more clonally expanded and had lower generation probabilities than equally common non-associated chains. HLA typing was unavailable for some donors at each locus, so association tests used only the typed subset. The only immune exposure information available for the cohort was CMV serostatus. This cohort had only TCR beta chains sequenced, and the lack of alpha or paired-chain data limited which features could be detected. The authors suggested that the approach could potentially be extended to other disease states and immunological phenotypes. According to a later genetic analysis, donors in an Asian-associated ancestry cluster had fewer N-insertions in productive TCRs than the approximately 700-donor mean. About 17 rarely observed V segments, including chromosome 9 orphons, were excluded from the earlier analysis of about 500 of the donors because counts were too low. Across donors, most TCR sequences were observed very rarely, whereas some public TCRs were present in many individuals. Correlated functional status among segregating V segments might be attributable to linkage disequilibrium, but an unknown experimental factor could not be ruled out. A further reported finding was that TCR beta sequences accurately predicted the HLA-A and HLA-B alleles for most subjects in the first cohort. A later analysis reported that several top co-occurrence clusters appeared linked to parvovirus B19, influenza, CMV and Epstein-Barr virus. In a later analysis, most CMV-associated TCR beta chains were found to appear HLA-restricted, with HLA associations seemingly driven largely by CMV exposure. A later genetic analysis associated a missense DCLRE1C variant with V-gene and J-gene trimming of TCR beta chains, and an independent cohort replicated the association. Broadly in line with IMGT annotations, most TCR beta V segments showed up in productive rearrangements about 87% or about 30% of the time in an earlier analysis of approximately 640 of the donors. The study listed over 150 TCR beta chains as associated with cytomegalovirus.

The library came from the immunoSEQ multiplex PCR assay. For the multiplex PCR, a mixture combining 60 forward primers for TCR Vbeta segments and 13 reverse primers for TCR Jbeta segments was used. A multiplex PCR assay on genomic DNA amplified the CDR3 region of rearranged TCR beta genes. Amplified TCR beta libraries were sequenced as 87-base-pair reads on the Illumina HiSeq System. The study's own analysis went as follows. A later analysis counted tens of millions of unique TCR beta chains across the 600 to 850 repertoires, and roughly 9.9 million of these chains were shared by at least two donors. Raw reads were error-corrected and collapsed into unique sequences with a nearest-neighbor algorithm that merged closely related sequences to remove PCR and sequencing errors. To assign V, D and J gene segments, CDR3 sequences were aligned to IMGT reference sequences. Each retained sequence needed at least a six-nucleotide match to both a V gene segment and a J gene segment. Rearrangements were called productive when the CDR3 lacked stop codons and stayed in frame with V and J; all others were non-productive. CDR3 was defined according to IMGT convention as the region running from the second conserved V-encoded cysteine to the conserved J-encoded phenylalanine. Sequences without an unambiguous match to a single V gene segment were excluded from the earlier analysis of about 640 of the donors. An earlier analysis of a few hundred of the donors classified V segments as functional when productive rearrangements were above 56.7% and as segregating when the standard deviation between donors was above 5%. To diagnose cytomegalovirus status from the catalog of TCR beta chain sequences, a statistical classification framework was built. V and J gene assignment, in a later analysis, came from comparing TCR nucleotide sequences with IMGT/GENE-DB human TR gene sequences. The TCRdist pipeline was used in a later analysis to assign CDR3 sequences and most-parsimonious VDJ recombination scenarios. A later analysis defined each TCR beta chain by its CDR3 amino acid sequence plus V-gene family, and excluded reads lacking a unique V-gene family. As a way to deal with suspected cross-contamination and a sequencing artifact, a later analysis dropped 450 to 600 nucleotide sequences that were highly shared and had low generation probability. For each public chain, a later analysis derived a clonal expansion index from normalized ranks of inferred template counts within each repertoire. A later analysis computed generation probabilities with a VDJ recombination model fitted to out-of-frame rearrangements, and checked the results against IGoR. A later analysis scored TCR-TCR, TCR-HLA and TCR-CMV co-occurrence with hypergeometric tests, applying a repertoire-size bias correction to TCR pairs. A later analysis estimated false discovery rates by permuting HLA or CMV assignments 20 times. In a later analysis, co-occurring TCRs were grouped using DBSCAN, with TCRdist sequence similarity added in when clustering inside HLA-allele-positive subsets. For co-occurrence clustering, repertoires with fewer than 30,000 or more than 120,000 public chains were excluded, along with five repertoires with anomalous nucleotide sharing. In its TCRdb copy, this immuneACCESS table keeps in-frame sequences only and misses some clones. Where compared with another copy, unresolved V genes explain less than half of these, and the others have no known cause. The V and J calls and clone size were taken over from that table, and D and trimming were inferred from the DNA. This sample gives fewer than 200,000 clones in total; around 87% of them show up just once. Of the sample, around 0.98% falls within the top ten clones.

The cohort was made up of approximately 670 healthy bone marrow donors. All cohort members were sampled while nominally healthy, although unrecorded immune exposures were likely present. The donor was CMV seronegative and belonged to the group of 350 or so seronegative cohort members. Each donor provided a peripheral blood sample, and peripheral blood mononuclear cells were used for TCR beta sequencing. Genomic DNA extraction from the blood cell samples was performed with the Qiagen DNeasy Blood Extraction Kit. CDR3 length: 13 amino acids, cysteine to phenylalanine. Only the CDR3 portion is preserved as DNA: 39 bases, with reading frame beginning at the first base. Germline trimming amounts to 3 bases on V and 7 bases on J, with 4 as the count of junction bases outside the gene matches. CDR1 and CDR2 (MGHRA, YSYEKL) derive from the germline V gene. Of note for this clone: This receptor's antigen is unknown. Base qualities were left out, and no much larger clone turns up one base away.

Recombination joined TRBV4-1 with TRBJ1-2; TRBD1 lines up with 8 middle nucleotides. Sample: PBMCs. This clonotype was obtained from a boy aged 2 to 10 in good health and CMV-seronegative. The CDR3 region has the sequence CASSHVDRAGYTF. The DNA sequence is TGCGCCAGCAGCCATGTGGACAGGGCTGGCTACACCTTC.